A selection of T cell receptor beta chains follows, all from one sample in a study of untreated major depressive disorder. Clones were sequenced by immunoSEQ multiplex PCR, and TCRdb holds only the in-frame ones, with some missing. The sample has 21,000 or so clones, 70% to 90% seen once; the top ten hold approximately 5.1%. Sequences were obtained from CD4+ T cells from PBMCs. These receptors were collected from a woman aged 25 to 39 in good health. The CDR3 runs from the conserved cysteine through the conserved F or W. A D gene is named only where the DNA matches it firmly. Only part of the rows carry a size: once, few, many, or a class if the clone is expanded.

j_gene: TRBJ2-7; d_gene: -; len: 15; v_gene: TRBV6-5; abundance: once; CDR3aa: CASSLTGTNSYEQYF; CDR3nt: TGTGCCAGCAGTCTCACCGGGACCAACTCCTACGAGCAGTACTTC
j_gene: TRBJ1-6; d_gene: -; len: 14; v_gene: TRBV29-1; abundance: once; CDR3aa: CSVRAGGNNSPLHF; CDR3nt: TGCAGCGTCCGGGCGGGGGGAAACAATTCACCCCTCCACTTT
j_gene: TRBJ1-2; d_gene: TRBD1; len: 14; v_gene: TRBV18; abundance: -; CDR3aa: CASSPGTGSYGYTF; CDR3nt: TGTGCCAGCTCACCCGGGACAGGGAGCTATGGCTACACCTTC
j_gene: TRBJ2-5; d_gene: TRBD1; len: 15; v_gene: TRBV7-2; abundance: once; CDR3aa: CASSFQTGGGETQYF; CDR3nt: TGTGCCAGCAGCTTCCAGACAGGGGGCGGTGAGACCCAGTACTTC
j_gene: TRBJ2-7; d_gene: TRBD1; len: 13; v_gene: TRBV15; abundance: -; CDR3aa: CATSRDRTYEQYF; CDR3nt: TGTGCCACCAGTAGGGACAGAACCTACGAGCAGTACTTC
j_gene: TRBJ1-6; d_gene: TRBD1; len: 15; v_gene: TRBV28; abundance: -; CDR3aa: CASSPAQGARSPLHF; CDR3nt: TGTGCCAGCAGTCCCGCTCAGGGGGCGAGGTCACCCCTCCACTTT
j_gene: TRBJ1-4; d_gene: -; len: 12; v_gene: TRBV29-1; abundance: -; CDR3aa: CSVGQLNEKLFF; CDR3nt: TGCAGCGTTGGACAGCTTAATGAAAAACTGTTTTTT
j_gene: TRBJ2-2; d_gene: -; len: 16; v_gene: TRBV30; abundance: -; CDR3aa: CAWSVGVGGNTGELFF; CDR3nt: TGTGCCTGGAGTGTAGGGGTCGGGGGGAACACCGGGGAGCTGTTTTTT
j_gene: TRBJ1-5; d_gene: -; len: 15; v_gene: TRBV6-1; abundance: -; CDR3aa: CASSEEAQYNQPQHF; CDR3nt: TGTGCCAGCAGTGAAGAGGCACAGTACAATCAGCCCCAGCATTTT
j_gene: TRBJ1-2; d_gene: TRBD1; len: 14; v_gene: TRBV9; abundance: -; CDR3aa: CASSVLDRAGGYTF; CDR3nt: TGTGCCAGCAGCGTCCTGGACAGGGCTGGGGGCTACACCTTC
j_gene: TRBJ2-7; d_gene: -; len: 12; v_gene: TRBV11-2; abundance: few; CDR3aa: CASSLADYEQYF; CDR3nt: TGTGCCAGCAGCTTAGCAGATTACGAGCAGTACTTC
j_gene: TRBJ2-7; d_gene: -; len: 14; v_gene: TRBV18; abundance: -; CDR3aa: CASSPDGRGYEQYF; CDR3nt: TGTGCCAGCTCACCAGATGGCCGCGGGTACGAGCAGTACTTC
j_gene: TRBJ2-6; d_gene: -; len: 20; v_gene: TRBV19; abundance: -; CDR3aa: CASSWRDKLTYGSGANVLTF; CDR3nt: TGTGCCAGTAGTTGGAGGGACAAACTGACCTACGGCTCTGGGGCCAACGTCCTGACTTTC
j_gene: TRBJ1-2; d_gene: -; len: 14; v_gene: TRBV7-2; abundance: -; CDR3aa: CASSLVQGSYGYTF; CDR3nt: TGTGCCAGCAGCTTAGTGCAGGGAAGCTATGGCTACACCTTC
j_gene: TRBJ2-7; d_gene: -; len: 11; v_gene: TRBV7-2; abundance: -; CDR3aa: CASSFLYEQYF; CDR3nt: TGTGCCAGCAGCTTCCTTTACGAGCAGTACTTC
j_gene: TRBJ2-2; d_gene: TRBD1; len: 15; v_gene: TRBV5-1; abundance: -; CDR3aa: CASSEGQGIGGELFF; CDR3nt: TGCGCCAGCAGCGAAGGACAGGGAATTGGCGGGGAGCTGTTTTTT
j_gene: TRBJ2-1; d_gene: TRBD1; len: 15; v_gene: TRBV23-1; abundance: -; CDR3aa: CARQGDNRLYNEQFF; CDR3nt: TGCGCCCGGCAGGGGGATAACAGGCTCTACAATGAGCAGTTCTTC
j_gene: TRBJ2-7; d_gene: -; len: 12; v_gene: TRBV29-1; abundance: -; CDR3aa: CSVEFRPYEQYF; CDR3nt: TGCAGCGTTGAGTTCAGGCCCTACGAGCAGTACTTC
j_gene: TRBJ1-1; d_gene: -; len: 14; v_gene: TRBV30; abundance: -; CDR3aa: CAWLNVGATTEAFF; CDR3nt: TGTGCCTGGCTCAATGTGGGGGCAACGACTGAAGCTTTCTTT
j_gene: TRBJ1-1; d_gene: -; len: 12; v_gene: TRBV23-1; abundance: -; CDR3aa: CASSTDKRTAFF; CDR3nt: TGCGCCAGCAGTACCGATAAAAGGACAGCTTTCTTT
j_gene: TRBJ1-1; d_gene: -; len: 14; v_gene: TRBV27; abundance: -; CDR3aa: CASSLFARATEAFF; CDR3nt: TGTGCCAGCAGTTTATTCGCTAGGGCAACTGAAGCTTTCTTT
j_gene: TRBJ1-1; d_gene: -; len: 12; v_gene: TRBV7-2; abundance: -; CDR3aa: CASSFGRTEAFF; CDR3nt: TGTGCCAGCAGCTTTGGACGGACTGAAGCTTTCTTT
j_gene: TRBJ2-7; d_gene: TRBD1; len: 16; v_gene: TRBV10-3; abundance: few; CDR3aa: CAISDPGQGAGYEQYF; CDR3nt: TGTGCCATCAGTGATCCTGGACAGGGGGCGGGCTACGAGCAGTACTTC
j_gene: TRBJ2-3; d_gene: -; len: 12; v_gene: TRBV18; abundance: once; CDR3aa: CASSSNTDTQYF; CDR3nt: TGTGCCAGCTCATCAAACACAGATACGCAGTATTTT
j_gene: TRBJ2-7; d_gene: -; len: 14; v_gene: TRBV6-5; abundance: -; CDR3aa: CASRLGTEDYEQYF; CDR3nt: TGTGCCAGCAGACTCGGGACGGAAGACTACGAGCAGTACTTC
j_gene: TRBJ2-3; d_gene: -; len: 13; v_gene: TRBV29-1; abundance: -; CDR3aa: CSVEGVEGDTQYF; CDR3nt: TGCAGCGTTGAGGGTGTAGAGGGAGATACGCAGTATTTT
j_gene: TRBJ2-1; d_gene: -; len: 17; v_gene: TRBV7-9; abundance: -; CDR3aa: CASSHRDGGVSYNEQFF; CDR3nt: TGTGCCAGCAGCCACCGGGACGGAGGGGTTTCCTACAATGAGCAGTTCTTC
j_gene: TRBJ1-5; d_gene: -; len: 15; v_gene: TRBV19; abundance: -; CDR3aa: CASSPIGVNNQPQHF; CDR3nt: TGTGCCAGTAGTCCCATCGGGGTTAACAATCAGCCCCAGCATTTT
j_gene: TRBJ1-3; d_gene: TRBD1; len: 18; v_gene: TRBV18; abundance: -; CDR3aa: CASSFTGTESYSGNTIYF; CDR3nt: TGTGCCAGCTCATTTACCGGGACAGAGTCCTACTCTGGAAACACCATATATTTT
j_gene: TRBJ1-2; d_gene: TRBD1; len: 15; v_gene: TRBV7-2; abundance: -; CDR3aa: CASSPRSGTGSGYTF; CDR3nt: TGTGCCAGCAGCCCAAGATCCGGGACAGGGAGTGGCTACACCTTC
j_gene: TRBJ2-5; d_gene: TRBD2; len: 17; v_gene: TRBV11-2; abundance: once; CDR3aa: CASSPARTSAGGETQYF; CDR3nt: TGTGCCAGCAGCCCCGCCCGGACTAGCGCAGGGGGAGAGACCCAGTACTTC
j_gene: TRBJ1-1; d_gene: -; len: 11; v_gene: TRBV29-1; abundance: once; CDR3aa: CSVGWNTEAFF; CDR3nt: TGCAGCGTTGGTTGGAACACTGAAGCTTTCTTT
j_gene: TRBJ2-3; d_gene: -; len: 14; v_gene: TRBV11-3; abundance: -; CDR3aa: CASSLGRSTDTQYF; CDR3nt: TGTGCCAGCAGCTTAGGCAGGAGCACAGATACGCAGTATTTT
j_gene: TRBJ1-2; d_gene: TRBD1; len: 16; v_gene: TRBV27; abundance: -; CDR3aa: CASRAGTGLYRYGYTF; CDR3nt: TGTGCCAGCAGGGCCGGGACAGGGTTATATCGGTATGGCTACACCTTC
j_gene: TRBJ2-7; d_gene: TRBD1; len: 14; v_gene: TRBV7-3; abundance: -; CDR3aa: CASSLADRAHEQYF; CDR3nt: TGTGCCAGCAGCTTAGCGGACAGGGCCCACGAGCAGTACTTC
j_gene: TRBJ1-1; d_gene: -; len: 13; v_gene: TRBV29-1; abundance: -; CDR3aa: CSVTRALGTEAFF; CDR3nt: TGCAGCGTCACTCGGGCGTTGGGCACTGAAGCTTTCTTT